One sample yielded the 5 T cell receptor beta chains listed below, sequenced in a study of T cells in Graves' hyperthyroidism and ophthalmopathy. Using RNA transcripts as the source, TCR beta CDR3 regions were amplified. Carried out on the TCR CDR3, a first-round RT-PCR used the HTBI primer set. MiXCR was run by TCRdb on the multiplex PCR reads, yielding one entry per CDR3 protein. The sample gives under 650,000 distinct CDR3 sequences, about a sixth of which show up once; 3.8% is in the top ten. Sequenced sample: blood. These receptors all come from a woman in her 30s with Graves' hyperthyroidism.

This clonotype showed up many times. This chain links TRBV5-1 with TRBJ2-1; 9 bases fit TRBD2. V was pared by 0 bases and J by 10 bases, with 8 bases of the junction left unmatched. The germline V gene has CDR1 SGHRS and CDR2 YFSETQ. The CDR3 is made up of 15 amino acids. The DNA of the CDR3 is TGCGCCAGCAGCTTGGGGGCGGGAGGGCCGAAAGAGCAGTTCTTC. This codes for CASSLGAGGPKEQFF.

This chain's CDR3 is CASSNPGQGNYGYTF. For the CDR3, the DNA is TGTGCCAGCAGTAATCCGGGACAGGGGAACTATGGCTACACCTTC. The chain has TRBV28 and TRBJ1-2; 10 bases fit TRBD1. Germline values: CDR1 MDHEN, CDR2 SYDVKM. The CDR3 totals 15 residues. The ends lost 5 bases at V and 2 bases at J; junction bases unmatched: 5.

This clonotype occurred once. This sequence joins TRBV20-1 and TRBJ2-5; D gene ambiguous. CDR3 length: 12 residues. Germline V gene sequence: CDR1 DFQATT, CDR2 SNEGSKA (reference sequence). The V end was cut by 1 base, the J end by 6 bases, with 9 bases between. CDR3 DNA: TGCAGTGCTAGAGGTGCATTCAAGACCCAGTACTTC. Its translation is CSARGAFKTQYF.

Many counts were recorded for this clonotype. This chain uses TRBV5-1 with TRBJ2-3; no clear D gene. CDR3 length equals 14 residues. Germline CDR1 SGHRS, CDR2 YFSETQ. The V and J ends lost 6 bases and 0 bases respectively, with 11 bases between them. The CDR3 sequence is CASNRGTSTDTQYF. In nucleotides, the CDR3 is TGCGCCAGCAATCGCGGCACTAGCACAGATACGCAGTATTTT. Supplemented by reference TRBV5-1 and TRBJ2-3, the full variable domain reads KAGVTQTPRYLIKTRGQQVTLSCSPISGHRSVSWYQQTPGQGLQFLFEYFSETQRNKGNFPGRFSGRQFSNSRSEMNVSTLELGDSALYLCASNRGTSTDTQYFGPGTRLTVL.

This sequence joins TRBV5-6 and TRBJ1-2; D gene unclear. The CDR3 spans 16 residues. Trimming left V 0 bases short and J 5 bases short, with 17 bases between. Germline CDR1 and CDR2: SGHDT and YYEEEE. The CDR3 spells CASSLGAGHPFYGYTF. The CDR3 DNA follows: TGTGCCAGCAGCTTGGGGGCAGGCCACCCCTTTTATGGCTACACCTTC.